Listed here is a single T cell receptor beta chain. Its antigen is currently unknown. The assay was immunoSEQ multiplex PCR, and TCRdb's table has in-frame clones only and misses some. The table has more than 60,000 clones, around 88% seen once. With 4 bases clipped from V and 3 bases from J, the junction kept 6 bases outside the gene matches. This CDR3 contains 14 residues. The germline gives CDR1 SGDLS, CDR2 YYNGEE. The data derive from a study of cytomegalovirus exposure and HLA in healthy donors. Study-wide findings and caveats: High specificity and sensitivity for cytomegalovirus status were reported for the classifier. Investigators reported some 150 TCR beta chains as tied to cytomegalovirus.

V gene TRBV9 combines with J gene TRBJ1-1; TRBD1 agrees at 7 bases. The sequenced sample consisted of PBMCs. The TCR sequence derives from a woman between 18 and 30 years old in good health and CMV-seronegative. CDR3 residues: CASSPQGGYTEAFF. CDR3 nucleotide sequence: TGTGCCAGCAGCCCTCAGGGGGGATACACTGAAGCTTTCTTT. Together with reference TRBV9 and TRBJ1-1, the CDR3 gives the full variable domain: DSGVTQTPKHLITATGQRVTLRCSPRSGDLSVYWYQQSLDQGLQFLIQYYNGEERAKGNILERFSAQQFPDLHSELNLSSLELGDSALYFCASSPQGGYTEAFFGQGTRLTVV.